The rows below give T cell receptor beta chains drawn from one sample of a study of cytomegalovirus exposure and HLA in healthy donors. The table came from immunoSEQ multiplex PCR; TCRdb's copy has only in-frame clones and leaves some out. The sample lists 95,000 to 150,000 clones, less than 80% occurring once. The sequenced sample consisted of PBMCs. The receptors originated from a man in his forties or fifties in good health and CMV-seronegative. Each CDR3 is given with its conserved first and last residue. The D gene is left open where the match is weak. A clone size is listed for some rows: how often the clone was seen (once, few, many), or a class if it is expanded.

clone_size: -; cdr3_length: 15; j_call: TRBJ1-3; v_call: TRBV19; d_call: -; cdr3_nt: TGTGCCAGTACCACGGCGGGGTTCTCTGGAAACACCATATATTTT; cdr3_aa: CASTTAGFSGNTIYF
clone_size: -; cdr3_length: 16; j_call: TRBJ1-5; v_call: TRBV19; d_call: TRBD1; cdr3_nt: TGTGCCAGTAGTATAGGAAGCGCAGGGGGGAATCAGCCCCAGCATTTT; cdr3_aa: CASSIGSAGGNQPQHF
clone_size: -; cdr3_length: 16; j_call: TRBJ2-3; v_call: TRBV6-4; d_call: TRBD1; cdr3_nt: TGTGCCAGCAGAGCGACAGGGGTTGGGGACACAGATACGCAGTATTTT; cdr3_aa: CASRATGVGDTDTQYF
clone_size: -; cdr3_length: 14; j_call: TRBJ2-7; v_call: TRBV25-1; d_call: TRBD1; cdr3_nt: TGTGCCAGCAGTGGACAGGGGGCCGCATCCGAGCAGTACTTC; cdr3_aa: CASSGQGAASEQYF
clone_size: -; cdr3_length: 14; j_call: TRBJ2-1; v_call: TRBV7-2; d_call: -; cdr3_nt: TGTGCCAGCAGCCCCCAGACAGTGATCAATGAGCAGTTCTTC; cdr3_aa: CASSPQTVINEQFF
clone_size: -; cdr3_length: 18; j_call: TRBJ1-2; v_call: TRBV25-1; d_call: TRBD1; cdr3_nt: TGTGCCAGCAACCCGGGCGGGGACAGTGAGCTACTTAACTATGGCTACACCTTC; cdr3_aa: CASNPGGDSELLNYGYTF
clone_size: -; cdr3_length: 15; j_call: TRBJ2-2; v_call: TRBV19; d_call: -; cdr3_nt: TGTGCCAGTAGTTCTGCCGGGACACCCCAAGGGGAGCTGTTTTTT; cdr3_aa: CASSSAGTPQGELFF
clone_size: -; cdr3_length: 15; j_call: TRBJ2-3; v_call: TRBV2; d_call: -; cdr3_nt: TGTGCCAGCATGGGTCTTGACAGGCGCACAGATACGCAGTATTTT; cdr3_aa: CASMGLDRRTDTQYF
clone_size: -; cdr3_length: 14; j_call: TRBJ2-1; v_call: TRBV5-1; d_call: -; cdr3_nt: TGCGCCAGCAGCTTGGGACTCAGCCCCAATGAGCAGTTCTTC; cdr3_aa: CASSLGLSPNEQFF
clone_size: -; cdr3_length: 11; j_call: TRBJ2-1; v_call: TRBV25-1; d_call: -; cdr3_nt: TGTGCCAGCAGTGTAGACAATGAGCAGTTCTTC; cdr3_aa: CASSVDNEQFF
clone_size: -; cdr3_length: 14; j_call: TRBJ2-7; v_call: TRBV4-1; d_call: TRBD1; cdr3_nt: TGCGCCAGCAGCTATGGGACAGGGGGTGACGAGCAGTACTTC; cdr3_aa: CASSYGTGGDEQYF
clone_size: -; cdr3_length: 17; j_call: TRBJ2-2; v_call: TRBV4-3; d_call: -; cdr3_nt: TGCGCCAGCAGCCAAGCTCCGGAGGGGGCGGGCACCGGGGAGCTGTTTTTT; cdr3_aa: CASSQAPEGAGTGELFF
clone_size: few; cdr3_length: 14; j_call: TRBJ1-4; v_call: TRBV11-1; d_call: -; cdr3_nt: TGTGCCAGCAGCTACAGGACAGATAATGAAAAACTGTTTTTT; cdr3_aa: CASSYRTDNEKLFF
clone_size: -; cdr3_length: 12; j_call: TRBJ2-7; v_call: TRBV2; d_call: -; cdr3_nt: TGTGCCAGCAGGGAGTTCGGGTTCGAGCAGTACTTC; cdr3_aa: CASREFGFEQYF
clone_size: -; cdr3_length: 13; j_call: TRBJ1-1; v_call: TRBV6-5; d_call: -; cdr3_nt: TGTGCCAGCAGGGCCGAGGGGGTTGCTGAAGCTTTCTTT; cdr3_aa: CASRAEGVAEAFF
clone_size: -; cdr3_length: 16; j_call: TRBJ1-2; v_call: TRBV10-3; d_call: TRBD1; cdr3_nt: TGTGCCATCAGTGATTGGGGACAGAGAGAAAACTATGGCTACACCTTC; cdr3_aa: CAISDWGQRENYGYTF